These 29 T cell receptor beta chains originate from one sample sequenced in a study of blood T cell repertoires in COVID-19. Profiled with immunoSEQ multiplex PCR; TCRdb holds only in-frame clones, not every one. The sample records tens of thousands of clones, approximately 88% being singletons. Sequencing was carried out using peripheral blood. Receptors originate from a man in his fifties or sixties with COVID-19, enrolled during active disease.

The chain uses TRBV30 and TRBJ2-6; no firm D call. CDR3 length: 13 amino acids. Germline V gene sequence: CDR1 GTSNPN, CDR2 SVGIG (reference sequence). V was shortened by 8 bases and J by 4 bases, with 12 bases between the two germline ends. CDR3 coding DNA: TGTGCCAAGACCCGAGCGGGGGCCAACGTCCTGACTTTC. Encoded protein: CAKTRAGANVLTF.

The CDR3 DNA follows: TGTGCCAGCAGCGCGCGGGCTAGCGGGACCCCTCCCTACGAGCAGTACTTC. It is translated as CASSARASGTPPYEQYF. J is TRBJ2-7 and V is TRBV9; 9 nucleotides line up with TRBD2. Trimming at V came to 3 bases and at J to 2 bases, leaving 12 bases not matched to a gene. The germline gives CDR1 SGDLS, CDR2 YYNGEE. There are 17 residues in the CDR3.

This chain connects TRBV3-1 (or the pseudogene TRBV3-2) to TRBJ2-1, with 8 bases matching TRBD2. Germline V lookup: CDR1 LGHDT, CDR2 YNNKEL (reference sequence). The CDR3 loop spans 13 amino acids. Losses at the gene ends were 6 bases for V and 6 bases for J; bases not matched to a gene: 4. CDR3 coding DNA: TGTGCCAGCAGGCGGGAGGCAGGCAATGAGCAGTTCTTC. It codes for CASRREAGNEQFF.

The chain employs TRBV6-6 and TRBJ2-3; D is possibly TRBD1 (6 bases). Trimming stripped 7 bases from V and 2 bases from J, with 19 bases between. Per germline, CDR1 MNHNY and CDR2 SVGAGI (reference sequence). The CDR3 length is 16 residues. CDR3 protein: CASTFRQDGYTDTQYF. The CDR3 DNA sequence: TGTGCCAGCACCTTCCGACAGGATGGATACACAGATACGCAGTATTTT.

The CDR3 reads CASSGNVAGGMKTQYF. The DNA of the CDR3 is TGCGCCAGCAGCGGAAACGTCGCAGGGGGCATGAAGACCCAGTACTTC. The chain links TRBV5-1 to TRBJ2-5; 8 nucleotides agree with TRBD1. Trimming at V came to 4 bases and at J to 6 bases, leaving 14 bases not matched to a gene. The CDR3 is made up of 16 amino acids. Germline CDR1 is SGHRS and CDR2 is YFSETQ.

This clone was recorded only once. V gene TRBV24-1 combines with J gene TRBJ2-7, with TRBD1 identical over 7 bases. This CDR3 spans 15 amino acids. Per the germline V gene, CDR1 is KGHDR and CDR2 is SFDVKD. The ends lost 2 bases at V and 3 bases at J; junction bases unmatched: 6. CDR3 nucleotides: TGTGCCACCAGTGATTCAAGACAGGGAATCTACGAGCAGTACTTC. Translating gives CATSDSRQGIYEQYF.

The chain is built from TRBV10-3 and TRBJ1-2, with D possibly matching TRBD1 (5 bases). The germline V gene has CDR1 ENHRY and CDR2 SYGVKD. The V end was cut by 1 base, the J end by 4 bases, with 13 bases between. CDR3 length: 15 amino acids. In nucleotides, the CDR3 is TGTGCCATCAGTGAGTTACAGGTTTTTCTCTATGGCTACACCTTC. The encoded protein is CAISELQVFLYGYTF.

This chain uses TRBV10-1 with TRBJ2-1; 7 nucleotides line up with TRBD2. Germline V lookup: CDR1 WNHNN, CDR2 SYGVQD (reference sequence). V lost 6 bases to trimming and J lost 10 bases; unmatched junction nucleotides: 18. This CDR3 comprises 16 residues. CDR3 protein: CASSSLASTSKGEQFF. The DNA of the CDR3 is TGCGCCAGCAGCTCACTAGCGTCTACCTCCAAGGGCGAGCAGTTCTTC.

The V and J genes are TRBV3-1 (or the pseudogene TRBV3-2) and TRBJ1-1; tentatively, D is TRBD1 (6 bases). Looked up from germline, CDR1 is LGHDT and CDR2 is YNNKEL (reference sequence). The CDR3 runs 14 residues. Trimming took off 0 bases at V and 1 base at J, with 6 bases between the two ends. The CDR3 DNA sequence: TGTGCCAGCAGCCAAGACAGGGGGAACACTGAAGCTTTCTTT. Amino acid sequence: CASSQDRGNTEAFF.

The chain is built from TRBV5-1 and TRBJ2-5, with 9 positions matching TRBD2. With 7 bases clipped from V and 5 bases from J, the junction kept 9 bases outside the gene matches. The CDR3 is 14 amino acids. Looked up from germline, CDR1 is SGHRS and CDR2 is YFSETQ. CDR3 residues: CASRSSGTGETQYF. CDR3 coding DNA: TGCGCCAGCCGGTCTAGCGGGACGGGGGAGACCCAGTACTTC.

V gene TRBV6-6 combines with J gene TRBJ1-2, with a weak D call TRBD1 (5 bases). This CDR3 comprises 13 residues. V was cut by 7 bases and J by 4 bases, with 13 bases left in between. CDR1 MNHNY and CDR2 SVGAGI come from the germline V gene (reference sequence). The CDR3 nucleotides read TGTGCCAGCACCAAGGGGCAGGGCTATGGCTACACCTTC. Translated: CASTKGQGYGYTF.

This clone was observed once. V and J are TRBV2 and TRBJ2-2; D not resolved. Germline lookup yields CDR1 SNHLY and CDR2 FYNNEI. V was shortened by 1 base and J by 1 base, with 7 bases between the two germline ends. CDR3 length equals 15 residues. CDR3 protein: CASSEGWLNTGELFF. Written as DNA, the CDR3 is TGTGCCAGCAGTGAAGGGTGGCTGAACACCGGGGAGCTGTTTTTT.

CDR3 residues: CASRKIGDEQYF. For the CDR3, the DNA is TGTGCCAGCAGGAAAATAGGGGACGAGCAGTACTTC. V gene TRBV6-6 combines with J gene TRBJ2-7; perhaps TRBD1 as D (5 bases). The CDR3 loop spans 12 amino acids. The V gene lost 6 bases and the J gene lost 5 bases, with 11 bases spanning the gap. Germline assignment: CDR1 MNHNY and CDR2 SVGAGI (reference sequence).

The chain employs TRBV28 and TRBJ1-2, with D unclear. There are 13 residues in the CDR3. CDR1 is MDHEN, CDR2 SYDVKM, per germline. Trimming took off 2 bases at V and 4 bases at J, with 8 bases between the two ends. CDR3 coding DNA: TGTGCCAGCAGTTTAAACAATTTCTATGGCTACACCTTC. This sequence encodes CASSLNNFYGYTF.

The table lists this clone with a count of one. V is TRBV4-1 and J is TRBJ1-6; 9 bases align to TRBD1. Looked up from germline, CDR1 is MGHRA and CDR2 is YSYEKL. With V trimmed by 5 bases and J by 7 bases, 6 bases remained unmatched. This CDR3 is built from 15 residues. CDR3 region: CASSVWTGENSPLHF. For the CDR3, the DNA is TGCGCCAGCAGCGTCTGGACAGGGGAAAATTCACCCCTCCACTTT.

The rearrangement links TRBV6-6 to TRBJ1-2, with 8 bases fitting TRBD1. Germline trimming cut 7 bases from V and 10 bases from J; bases unmatched to any gene: 8. The CDR3 covers 12 residues. Germline-derived CDR1 and CDR2 are MNHNY and SVGAGI (reference sequence). The CDR3 nucleotides read TGTGCCAGCACTCAGGACAGGGAGCACTACACCTTC. Protein product: CASTQDREHYTF.

V and J are TRBV5-1 and TRBJ2-4; TRBD1 agrees at 7 bases. In germline, CDR1 is SGHRS, CDR2 YFSETQ. The length of the CDR3 is 14 residues. Trimming at V came to 4 bases and at J to 9 bases, leaving 10 bases not matched to a gene. The CDR3 loop is CASSPPDRVGIQYF. The CDR3 DNA follows: TGCGCCAGCAGCCCCCCAGACAGGGTGGGCATTCAGTACTTC.

This clone was seen a single time. This chain uses TRBV18 with TRBJ2-6; 7 bases match TRBD1. The CDR3 extends over 17 amino acids. J was trimmed by 0 bases and V by 3 bases; bases with no gene match: 5. Germline V gene lookup returns CDR1 KGHSH and CDR2 LQKENI. The DNA of the CDR3 is TGTGCCAGCTCACCCCCGACAGGGTTCTCTGGGGCCAACGTCCTGACTTTC. Translation gives CASSPPTGFSGANVLTF. Looking up the rest from reference TRBV18 and TRBJ2-6 gives the full variable domain: NAGVMQNPRHLVRRRGQEARLRCSPMKGHSHVYWYRQLPEEGLKFMVYLQKENIIDESGMPKERFSAEFPKEGPSILRIQQVVRGDSAAYFCASSPPTGFSGANVLTFGAGSRLTVL.

The rearrangement links TRBV18 to TRBJ2-3, with D possibly matching TRBD1 (6 bases). Germline V gene data show CDR1 as KGHSH and CDR2 as LQKENI. With 1 base removed from V and 1 base from J, the gap between germline ends came to 12 bases. The CDR3 totals 16 residues. CDR3 sequence: CASSPRRDIRTDTQYF. CDR3 bases: TGTGCCAGCTCACCACGCCGGGACATCCGCACAGATACGCAGTATTTT.

The chain uses TRBV20-1 and TRBJ2-5; the D gene is possibly TRBD2 (7 bases). CDR1 and CDR2 (germline): DFQATT, SNEGSKA (reference sequence). The CDR3 is made up of 15 amino acids. Trimming stripped 3 bases from V and 5 bases from J, with 19 bases between. CDR3 sequence reads: CSASPHREGVETQYF. The CDR3 DNA sequence: TGCAGTGCTAGTCCCCACAGGGAGGGGGTGGAGACCCAGTACTTC.

The chain links TRBV29-1 to TRBJ2-1, with a possible D match to TRBD2 (7 bases). The V gene's germline CDR1 is SQVTM and CDR2 ANQGSEA. This CDR3 comprises 14 residues. Trimming left V 5 bases short and J 6 bases short, with 17 bases between. CDR3 loop: CSVKQGGSLNEQFF. As DNA, the CDR3 is TGCAGCGTTAAACAGGGAGGGTCCCTCAATGAGCAGTTCTTC.

The V call is TRBV7-9, the J call TRBJ1-2; no clear D gene. Germline V CDR1 and CDR2: SEHNR, FQNEAQ (reference sequence). This CDR3 region has 14 residues. V shed 3 bases and J shed 1 base, with 9 bases lying between them. This CDR3 reads CASSFGGDNYGYTF. CDR3 nucleotide sequence: TGTGCCAGCAGCTTTGGCGGGGATAACTATGGCTACACCTTC.

The chain recombines TRBV7-2 with TRBJ1-5, with 8 positions matching TRBD1. This CDR3 has 14 amino acids. Per germline, CDR1 SGHTA and CDR2 FQGNSA. J lost 7 bases, V lost 4 bases, and 6 bases had no gene match. DNA for the CDR3: TGTGCCAGCAGCTCCGACAGGGGCGGGCAGCCCCAGCATTTT. Protein sequence: CASSSDRGGQPQHF.

The chain couples TRBV4-1 to TRBJ1-1; unclear D gene. The CDR3 runs 13 residues. Looked up from germline, CDR1 is MGHRA and CDR2 is YSYEKL. Between the trimmed V and J ends, which lost 6 bases and 0 bases, there was a span of 8 bases. CDR3 nucleotide sequence: TGCGCCAGCAGGCCACCTATGAACACTGAAGCTTTCTTT. Translated, it gives CASRPPMNTEAFF.

The rearrangement links TRBV4-1 to TRBJ2-7, with D possibly matching TRBD1 (6 bases). Germline V gene sequence: CDR1 MGHRA, CDR2 YSYEKL. The CDR3 spans 18 residues. The V gene lost 4 bases and the J gene lost 2 bases, with 24 bases spanning the gap. CDR3 loop: CASSLRGTEDSAAYEQYF. CDR3 in DNA: TGCGCCAGCAGCCTGCGAGGGACGGAGGACAGTGCAGCCTACGAGCAGTACTTC.

V is TRBV5-1 and J is TRBJ2-2; D not certain. Trimming took off 0 bases at V and 1 base at J, with 7 bases between the two ends. CDR1 and CDR2 (germline): SGHRS, YFSETQ. The length of the CDR3 is 15 residues. CDR3 region: CASSLGRRNTGELFF. The CDR3 region has the DNA TGCGCCAGCAGCTTGGGACGGAGGAACACCGGGGAGCTGTTTTTT. The entire variable domain, with the rest obtained from reference TRBV5-1 and TRBJ2-2, is as follows: KAGVTQTPRYLIKTRGQQVTLSCSPISGHRSVSWYQQTPGQGLQFLFEYFSETQRNKGNFPGRFSGRQFSNSRSEMNVSTLELGDSALYLCASSLGRRNTGELFFGEGSRLTVL.

The chain carries TRBV27 and TRBJ2-7; 9 bases align to TRBD1. Germline assignment: CDR1 MNHEY and CDR2 SMNVEV (reference sequence). The CDR3 is made up of 15 amino acids. V was pared by 0 bases and J by 8 bases, with 8 bases of the junction left unmatched. The CDR3 bases are TGTGCCAGCAGTTTATCGGTGGACAGGGGACCTCAGCAGTACTTC. Translating it yields CASSLSVDRGPQQYF.

The gene calls are TRBV9 and TRBJ1-3; no firm D call. The CDR3 is 13 amino acids. With 0 bases removed from V and 4 bases from J, the gap between germline ends came to 5 bases. Germline CDR1 and CDR2: SGDLS and YYNGEE. The CDR3 DNA follows: TGTGCCAGCAGCGTAGGGCAGGGAAACACCATATATTTT. Protein: CASSVGQGNTIYF.

This clone appeared a few times. The J gene is TRBJ2-1, the V gene TRBV19; tentative D call: TRBD1 (6 bases). Germline values: CDR1 LNHDA, CDR2 SQIVND (reference sequence). The CDR3 is 16 residues long. Between the trimmed V and J ends, which lost 3 bases and 1 base, there was a span of 13 bases. The CDR3 bases are TGTGCCAGTAGTATTTCCTGGGGGCGATCCTACAATGAGCAGTTCTTC. This encodes CASSISWGRSYNEQFF. Using reference TRBV19 and TRBJ2-1 for the parts outside the CDR3, the full variable domain is DGGITQSPKYLFRKEGQNVTLSCEQNLNHDAMYWYRQDPGQGLRLIYYSQIVNDFQKGDIAEGYSVSREKKESFPLTVTSAQKNPTAFYLCASSISWGRSYNEQFFGPGTRLTVL.